These T cell receptor beta chains were read from a single sample in a study of patients and donors after allogeneic stem cell transplantation. TCRdb processed the RT-PCR reads anew with MiXCR; each CDR3 protein has one entry. The sample has fewer than 25,000 distinct CDR3 sequences, approximately 39% seen once; the top ten hold over 70%. Material for sequencing was blood, either unsorted or a sorted T cell fraction (not recorded which). The origin of the receptors is a human donor who was either an allogeneic HSCT recipient or a stem cell or donor lymphocyte infusion donor (not recorded which). It is not recorded whose cells these are; they may come from a transplant donor. Each CDR3 is given without its conserved first and last residue. The order of the fields is V gene, J gene, CDR3 protein.

TRBV28,TRBJ2-6,ASRSGRALSGANVLT
TRBV7-2,TRBJ2-5,ASSFSFKETQY
TRBV27,TRBJ1-2,ASSLRVSFIHGYT
TRBV3-1,TRBJ1-1,ASSQSGQMNTEAF
TRBV7-6,TRBJ2-5,ASSFLAEVQETQY
TRBV7-9,TRBJ1-3,ASSLAGVSGNTIY
TRBV4-1,TRBJ2-7,ASSQETPGSGEQY
TRBV7-9,TRBJ2-7,ASSVSGRGYEQY
TRBV7-9,TRBJ1-5,ASSATGFNQPQH
TRBV2,TRBJ2-7,ASSDIGLAGGAYEQY
TRBV3-1,TRBJ2-1,ASSPQTSLNEQF
TRBV5-1,TRBJ1-1,ASSLTGGNTEAF
TRBV14,TRBJ1-1,ASSQVFDRLNTEAF
TRBV6-6,TRBJ2-2,ASRGTGFTGELF
TRBV5-1,TRBJ2-7,ASSLEGIYEQY
TRBV28,TRBJ2-2,ASSSSPGELF
TRBV18,TRBJ1-2,ASSRAGANYGYT
TRBV6-6,TRBJ1-2,ASTLGGPKLHGYT
TRBV6-2/TRBV6-3,TRBJ1-5,ASNYGQGQVQPQH
TRBV12-3/TRBV12-4,TRBJ1-6,ASKPVAGTGYNSPLH
TRBV5-1,TRBJ2-2,ASSRDRFTGELF
TRBV6-6,TRBJ1-4,ASSRDGRYATNEKLF
TRBV20-1,TRBJ2-1,SAVTGWDEQF
TRBV7-3,TRBJ1-1,ASSKKAGGFNTEAF
TRBV7-9,TRBJ2-5,ASSFRGTSGIQETQY
TRBV7-9,TRBJ2-4,ASTLTVALAKNIQY
TRBV5-1,TRBJ2-3,ASSSARGPEY
TRBV13,TRBJ2-5,ASSLRQGGETQY
TRBV29-1,TRBJ1-1,SVEEGGAF
TRBV12-3/TRBV12-4,TRBJ1-1,ASSRSAEAF
TRBV29-1,TRBJ2-1,SVSVANEQF
TRBV5-6,TRBJ1-1,ASSLALRVGEAF
TRBV5-5,TRBJ1-5,ASSIGQGGNQPQH
TRBV12-3/TRBV12-4,TRBJ2-2,ASSFGRSASGELF
TRBV15,TRBJ1-4,ATSRDFEGGKLF
TRBV7-9,TRBJ1-4,ASRRTGETNEKLF
TRBV12-3/TRBV12-4,TRBJ2-1,ASSLKNEQF
TRBV7-8,TRBJ2-5,ASSLIAGARQETQY
TRBV12-3/TRBV12-4,TRBJ1-6,ASTGTGTYNSPLH
TRBV27,TRBJ1-6,ASSLTGYNSPLH
TRBV6-1,TRBJ1-2,ASSEADRPNYGYT
TRBV5-6,TRBJ1-2,ASSPVGRGYT
TRBV5-6,TRBJ2-5,ASSRRGQETQY
TRBV7-2,TRBJ1-1,ASSPETGDTEAF
TRBV7-3,TRBJ2-1,ASSPIRGHNEQF